Listed below are T cell receptor beta chains from one sample, sequenced in a study of blood T cell repertoires in COVID-19. Sequencing was performed with immunoSEQ multiplex PCR; in TCRdb, only in-frame clones are kept and a portion is missing. The table records some 150,000 clones, around 86% of them present only once. The source material was peripheral blood. The receptors stem from a middle-aged man with active COVID-19. Each CDR3 is given with its conserved first and last residue. The order of the fields is clone size, J gene, D gene, V gene, CDR3 protein, CDR3 DNA. The D gene is left open where the match is weak. The size of a clone is reported for some rows only, either as once, few or many, or as a class for expanded clones.

clone_size: .; j_call: TRBJ2-7; d_call: TRBD1; v_call: TRBV14; cdr3_aa: CASSQGTGGSYEQYF; cdr3_nt: TGTGCCAGCAGCCAAGGGACAGGGGGCTCCTACGAGCAGTACTTC
clone_size: once; j_call: TRBJ2-1; d_call: .; v_call: TRBV30; cdr3_aa: CAWSWERSYNEQFF; cdr3_nt: TGTGCCTGGAGTTGGGAGCGTTCCTACAATGAGCAGTTCTTC
clone_size: .; j_call: TRBJ1-4; d_call: .; v_call: TRBV30; cdr3_aa: CAWSPGGEKLFF; cdr3_nt: TGTGCCTGGAGCCCCGGGGGTGAAAAACTGTTTTTT
clone_size: .; j_call: TRBJ2-3; d_call: .; v_call: TRBV5-4; cdr3_aa: CASRVRGGGTDTQYF; cdr3_nt: TGTGCCAGCCGCGTACGAGGGGGGGGGACAGATACGCAGTATTTT
clone_size: .; j_call: TRBJ1-4; d_call: TRBD1; v_call: TRBV4-1; cdr3_aa: CASSQDRNRGLANEKLFF; cdr3_nt: TGCGCCAGCAGCCAAGATCGGAACAGGGGGCTTGCTAATGAAAAACTGTTTTTT
clone_size: .; j_call: TRBJ2-1; d_call: .; v_call: TRBV6-1; cdr3_aa: CATSTGGQDEQFF; cdr3_nt: TGTGCCACCTCGACGGGGGGCCAGGATGAGCAGTTCTTC
clone_size: .; j_call: TRBJ2-7; d_call: TRBD1; v_call: TRBV5-1; cdr3_aa: CASSLDRDYEQYF; cdr3_nt: TGCGCCAGCAGTCTCGACAGGGACTACGAGCAGTACTTC
clone_size: .; j_call: TRBJ2-5; d_call: .; v_call: TRBV19; cdr3_aa: CASSIARGRETQYF; cdr3_nt: TGTGCCAGTAGTATTGCAAGGGGAAGAGAGACCCAGTACTTC
clone_size: once; j_call: TRBJ1-3; d_call: .; v_call: TRBV7-2; cdr3_aa: CASSLGGGRSGNTIYF; cdr3_nt: TGTGCCAGCAGCTTAGGGGGAGGACGCTCTGGAAACACCATATATTTT
clone_size: .; j_call: TRBJ1-2; d_call: .; v_call: TRBV30; cdr3_aa: CAWSKQVGKGHGYTF; cdr3_nt: TGTGCCTGGAGTAAACAGGTGGGAAAAGGGCATGGCTACACCTTC
clone_size: .; j_call: TRBJ2-3; d_call: TRBD1; v_call: TRBV15; cdr3_aa: CATSRDRTGLTDTQYF; cdr3_nt: TGTGCCACCAGCAGAGATAGGACAGGGCTCACAGATACGCAGTATTTT
clone_size: .; j_call: TRBJ2-7; d_call: TRBD1; v_call: TRBV15; cdr3_aa: CATSIGQGAPYEQYF; cdr3_nt: TGTGCCACCAGCATCGGACAGGGGGCCCCCTACGAGCAGTACTTC
clone_size: .; j_call: TRBJ2-7; d_call: .; v_call: TRBV4-2; cdr3_aa: CASSQVVNTYEQYF; cdr3_nt: TGTGCCAGCAGCCAAGTAGTAAATACCTACGAGCAGTACTTC
clone_size: once; j_call: TRBJ1-2; d_call: .; v_call: TRBV7-8; cdr3_aa: CASSLGGELRGYTF; cdr3_nt: TGTGCCAGCAGCTTGGGGGGTGAGCTACGGGGCTACACCTTC
clone_size: few; j_call: TRBJ1-6; d_call: TRBD1; v_call: TRBV27; cdr3_aa: CASSPTGWYNSPLHF; cdr3_nt: TGTGCCAGCAGTCCGACAGGGTGGTATAATTCACCCCTCCACTTT
clone_size: few; j_call: TRBJ2-7; d_call: TRBD1; v_call: TRBV3-1/TRBV3-2; cdr3_aa: CASSREDRVVEQYF; cdr3_nt: TGTGCCAGCAGCCGAGAGGACAGGGTGGTCGAGCAGTACTTC
clone_size: .; j_call: TRBJ2-1; d_call: TRBD2; v_call: TRBV7-8; cdr3_aa: CASSSLAGGPPDNEQFF; cdr3_nt: TGTGCCAGCAGCTCCCTAGCGGGGGGGCCTCCCGACAATGAGCAGTTCTTC
clone_size: .; j_call: TRBJ1-2; d_call: TRBD1; v_call: TRBV29-1; cdr3_aa: CSVEREAGGQYGYTF; cdr3_nt: TGCAGCGTTGAAAGGGAGGCAGGGGGCCAATATGGCTACACCTTC
clone_size: .; j_call: TRBJ2-7; d_call: .; v_call: TRBV7-9; cdr3_aa: CASSLVWRTGEQYF; cdr3_nt: TGTGCCAGCAGCTTGGTGTGGAGGACGGGCGAGCAGTACTTC
clone_size: .; j_call: TRBJ2-2; d_call: .; v_call: TRBV11-2; cdr3_aa: CASSRQGNTGELFF; cdr3_nt: TGTGCCAGCAGCCGGCAGGGAAACACCGGGGAGCTGTTTTTT
clone_size: .; j_call: TRBJ1-4; d_call: TRBD1; v_call: TRBV7-2; cdr3_aa: CASSPGTGYEKLFF; cdr3_nt: TGTGCCAGCAGCCCCGGGACAGGTTATGAAAAACTGTTTTTT
clone_size: .; j_call: TRBJ2-7; d_call: TRBD1; v_call: TRBV5-1; cdr3_aa: CASAGGPRGGQYF; cdr3_nt: TGCGCCAGCGCAGGGGGCCCGCGAGGGGGGCAGTACTTC
clone_size: .; j_call: TRBJ2-1; d_call: .; v_call: TRBV7-8; cdr3_aa: CASSLTPGYNEQFF; cdr3_nt: TGTGCCAGCAGCTTAACCCCCGGCTACAATGAGCAGTTCTTC
clone_size: .; j_call: TRBJ1-1; d_call: .; v_call: TRBV7-9; cdr3_aa: CASSLKTGGNTEAFF; cdr3_nt: TGTGCCAGCAGCCTTAAGACAGGCGGGAACACTGAAGCTTTCTTT
clone_size: .; j_call: TRBJ1-5; d_call: .; v_call: TRBV6-5; cdr3_aa: CASSSPGQPQHF; cdr3_nt: TGTGCCAGCAGTTCCCCAGGACAGCCCCAGCATTTT
clone_size: .; j_call: TRBJ1-2; d_call: TRBD1; v_call: TRBV9; cdr3_aa: CASSPTTGGQGDGYTF; cdr3_nt: TGTGCCAGCAGCCCCACGACGGGGGGACAGGGCGATGGCTACACCTTC
clone_size: .; j_call: TRBJ2-5; d_call: TRBD2; v_call: TRBV15; cdr3_aa: CATSRQTLGGGRETQYF; cdr3_nt: TGTGCCACCAGCAGGCAAACTCTTGGGGGGGGACGCGAGACCCAGTACTTC
clone_size: .; j_call: TRBJ1-5; d_call: TRBD1; v_call: TRBV19; cdr3_aa: CASTPDRGGQPQHF; cdr3_nt: TGTGCCAGTACCCCGGACAGGGGTGGTCAGCCCCAGCATTTT
clone_size: .; j_call: TRBJ2-1; d_call: TRBD2; v_call: TRBV7-2; cdr3_aa: CASSLAGVGSGLIYNEQFF; cdr3_nt: TGTGCCAGCAGCTTAGCGGGAGTAGGTTCGGGACTAATCTACAATGAGCAGTTCTTC
clone_size: .; j_call: TRBJ2-7; d_call: .; v_call: TRBV2; cdr3_aa: CASTPDGGPYEQYF; cdr3_nt: TGTGCCAGCACCCCGGACGGGGGACCATACGAGCAGTACTTC
clone_size: .; j_call: TRBJ2-5; d_call: TRBD1; v_call: TRBV4-1; cdr3_aa: CASSPDRGRGGPQETQYF; cdr3_nt: TGCGCCAGCAGCCCCGACAGGGGGAGGGGGGGCCCTCAAGAGACCCAGTACTTC
clone_size: .; j_call: TRBJ2-5; d_call: .; v_call: TRBV2; cdr3_aa: CASGPYLYQETQYF; cdr3_nt: TGTGCCAGCGGGCCTTATCTGTACCAAGAGACCCAGTACTTC
clone_size: once; j_call: TRBJ1-6; d_call: TRBD1; v_call: TRBV28; cdr3_aa: CASSFRDSRNSPLHF; cdr3_nt: TGTGCCAGCAGTTTCCGGGACAGCCGTAATTCACCCCTCCACTTT
clone_size: .; j_call: TRBJ1-6; d_call: .; v_call: TRBV4-1; cdr3_aa: CASSQGGLVIDSPLHF; cdr3_nt: TGCGCCAGCAGCCAAGGGGGCCTCGTGATAGATTCACCCCTCCACTTT
clone_size: once; j_call: TRBJ2-1; d_call: .; v_call: TRBV29-1; cdr3_aa: CSVPITMDEQFF; cdr3_nt: TGCAGCGTTCCCATAACTATGGATGAGCAGTTCTTC
clone_size: .; j_call: TRBJ1-5; d_call: .; v_call: TRBV2; cdr3_aa: CASSQGSGNQPQHF; cdr3_nt: TGTGCCAGCAGTCAGGGCAGCGGGAATCAGCCCCAGCATTTT
clone_size: .; j_call: TRBJ1-3; d_call: TRBD1; v_call: TRBV7-9; cdr3_aa: CASSVGTVGRNTIYF; cdr3_nt: TGTGCCAGCAGCGTTGGGACAGTCGGAAGAAACACCATATATTTT
clone_size: .; j_call: TRBJ2-3; d_call: TRBD2; v_call: TRBV7-2; cdr3_aa: CASEGRGGLSTQYF; cdr3_nt: TGTGCCAGCGAGGGGCGGGGGGGCCTGAGTACGCAGTATTTT
clone_size: .; j_call: TRBJ1-4; d_call: TRBD1; v_call: TRBV6-5; cdr3_aa: CASSPPGQGPSTLFF; cdr3_nt: TGTGCCAGCAGTCCTCCGGGACAGGGACCCTCAACACTGTTTTTT
clone_size: .; j_call: TRBJ1-1; d_call: .; v_call: TRBV4-3; cdr3_aa: CASSQDWGPNTEAFF; cdr3_nt: TGCGCCAGCAGCCAAGATTGGGGGCCCAACACTGAAGCTTTCTTT
clone_size: .; j_call: TRBJ1-1; d_call: .; v_call: TRBV3-1/TRBV3-2; cdr3_aa: CASSLRGARVGFF; cdr3_nt: TGTGCCAGCAGCCTCCGGGGGGCCCGGGTCGGCTTCTTT
clone_size: .; j_call: TRBJ1-5; d_call: .; v_call: TRBV18; cdr3_aa: CASSPQGGQPQHF; cdr3_nt: TGTGCCAGCTCACCTCAGGGAGGGCAGCCCCAGCATTTT
clone_size: .; j_call: TRBJ1-1; d_call: TRBD1; v_call: TRBV29-1; cdr3_aa: CSAARQGNTEAFF; cdr3_nt: TGCAGCGCCGCCCGACAGGGGAACACTGAAGCTTTCTTT
clone_size: .; j_call: TRBJ1-4; d_call: .; v_call: TRBV2; cdr3_aa: CASSEDRTLNEKLFF; cdr3_nt: TGTGCCAGCAGTGAGGACAGAACCCTTAATGAAAAACTGTTTTTT
clone_size: .; j_call: TRBJ1-5; d_call: .; v_call: TRBV15; cdr3_aa: CATSRSGTRENQPQHF; cdr3_nt: TGTGCCACCAGCCGTTCCGGGACAAGAGAGAATCAGCCCCAGCATTTT
clone_size: once; j_call: TRBJ2-5; d_call: TRBD1; v_call: TRBV7-9; cdr3_aa: CASQDRDQETQYF; cdr3_nt: TGTGCCAGCCAGGACAGGGACCAAGAGACCCAGTACTTC
clone_size: .; j_call: TRBJ2-1; d_call: .; v_call: TRBV12-5; cdr3_aa: CAGGVYNEQFF; cdr3_nt: TGTGCTGGCGGGGTATACAATGAGCAGTTCTTC
clone_size: .; j_call: TRBJ1-6; d_call: TRBD1; v_call: TRBV5-1; cdr3_aa: CASSLGDSRNSPLHF; cdr3_nt: TGCGCCAGCAGCTTGGGGGACAGTCGGAATTCACCCCTCCACTTT
clone_size: .; j_call: TRBJ2-7; d_call: TRBD1; v_call: TRBV5-4; cdr3_aa: CASSLVQGVGKQYF; cdr3_nt: TGTGCCAGCAGCTTGGTTCAGGGGGTCGGCAAGCAGTACTTC